This T cell receptor beta chain was sequenced during a study of OX40 agonist ivuxolimab in advanced cancers. Study-level information: The group had a mean age of about 65 years, ranged from roughly 23 to 79, and was 80% to 90% male. Enrollees could have had prior anti-PD-1, anti-PD-L1 or anti-CTLA-4 therapy, which roughly 40% had received.

Findings of the study overall: The CD4+ and CD8+ T cells in the blood had expanded clonally by week 6 at 0.1 to 3.0 mg/kg.

For this clone: What it binds is not known.

Generated by immunoSEQ multiplex PCR, the TCRdb table keeps only in-frame clones and is missing some. Of under 70,000 clones listed, 85% are singletons. The germline V gene has CDR1 PRHDT and CDR2 FYEKMQ (reference sequence). The CDR3 length is 12 residues. Trimming took 5 bases from V and 6 from J, leaving 11 bases between them. V usage is TRBV13 and J usage is TRBJ2-7, with D hard to call. The TCR comes from an adult with an advanced solid tumor such as melanoma, head and neck, liver or kidney cancer. The input for sequencing was CD4+ or CD8+ T cells sorted from blood, taken in a trial of the OX40 agonist ivuxolimab. CDR3 protein: CASSADWREQYF. The CDR3 DNA follows: TGTGCCAGCAGCGCCGACTGGCGCGAGCAGTACTTC. Full variable domain (missing parts from reference TRBV13 and TRBJ2-7): AAGVIQSPRHLIKEKRETATLKCYPIPRHDTVYWYQQGPGQDPQFLISFYEKMQSDKGSIPDRFSAQQFSDYHSELNMSSLELGDSALYFCASSADWREQYFGPGTRLTVT.